Listed below are T cell receptor beta chains from one sample, sequenced in a study of cytomegalovirus exposure and HLA in healthy donors. Profiling relied on immunoSEQ multiplex PCR, and the TCRdb table lists in-frame clones only, not all of them. This table holds about 75,000 clones, about 85% found once. Material for sequencing was PBMCs. The receptor set was obtained from a young man in good health and CMV-seronegative. The CDR3 runs from the conserved cysteine through the conserved F or W. The D gene is left open where the match is weak. Only some rows state a clone size, as once, few, many or a class for expanded clones.

j_gene	v_gene	d_gene	abundance	CDR3nt	CDR3aa
TRBJ1-1	TRBV29-1	.	few	TGCAGCGTAAAAAAACAGGAGAACACTGAAGCTTTCTTT	CSVKKQENTEAFF
TRBJ2-1	TRBV4-2	TRBD2	.	TGTGCCAGCAGCCAAGAACCTCTAGCGGGAGGGCCGACCTACAATGAGCAGTTCTTC	CASSQEPLAGGPTYNEQFF
TRBJ1-4	TRBV9	TRBD1	.	TGTGCCAGCAGCGTAAAACCCCGACAGGGGAATGAAAAACTGTTTTTT	CASSVKPRQGNEKLFF
TRBJ2-7	TRBV4-3	.	.	TGCGCCAGCAGCCAAGAGAGGGCCTACGAGCAGTACTTC	CASSQERAYEQYF
TRBJ2-1	TRBV4-3	.	.	TGCGCCAACCCCATTAGGGGGGGGACCTACAATGAGCAGTTCTTC	CANPIRGGTYNEQFF
TRBJ1-2	TRBV5-6	TRBD1	few	TGTGCCAGCAGCTTGGCAGGGGGCTATGGCTACACCTTC	CASSLAGGYGYTF
TRBJ2-2	TRBV29-1	.	.	TGCAGCGCTCCCAACGGACAGCGGTCCGGGGAGCTGTTTTTT	CSAPNGQRSGELFF
TRBJ1-1	TRBV7-9	.	.	TGTGCCAGCAGCTTAGAAGGGGGACGGGCTTTCTTT	CASSLEGGRAFF
TRBJ2-3	TRBV6-5	TRBD1	.	TGTGCCAGCAGTAGGGACAGGGGGCGGGATACGCAGTATTTT	CASSRDRGRDTQYF
TRBJ2-3	TRBV19	.	.	TGTGCCAGTAGTGCCTACACAGATACGCAGTATTTT	CASSAYTDTQYF
TRBJ2-3	TRBV11-3	.	.	TGTGCCAGCAGCTTGGGGGCCCTAAGCACAGATACGCAGTATTTT	CASSLGALSTDTQYF
TRBJ1-2	TRBV5-1	TRBD1	.	TGCGCCAGCAGCTTGGGACAGGGTTCGGGTGGCTACACCTTC	CASSLGQGSGGYTF
TRBJ2-2	TRBV25-1	TRBD1	.	TGTGCCAGCTATCCCCGTGGGAGTGCGACAGGGGACACCGGGGAGCTGTTTTTT	CASYPRGSATGDTGELFF
TRBJ1-4	TRBV19	.	.	TGTGCCAGTATGAGGACATCTATAACGGAAAAACTGTTTTTT	CASMRTSITEKLFF
TRBJ2-5	TRBV5-1	.	.	TGCGCCAGCAGCTTGGGGTTCAGGCAAGAGACCCAGTACTTC	CASSLGFRQETQYF
TRBJ1-5	TRBV5-5	.	.	TGTGCCAGCAGCTTCGTCAGTGGAGGGTTTCAGCCCCAGCATTTT	CASSFVSGGFQPQHF
TRBJ1-2	TRBV5-5	TRBD1	.	TGTGCCAGCAGCTCACAGGGGGACGGTAACTATGGCTACACCTTC	CASSSQGDGNYGYTF
TRBJ1-2	TRBV2	.	.	TGTGCCAGCAGTAAAGACGCGACTATCGGTGGCTACACCTTC	CASSKDATIGGYTF
TRBJ2-5	TRBV27	.	.	TGTGCCAGCACCGGGCAGGGTGTTCCGGAGACCCAGTACTTC	CASTGQGVPETQYF
TRBJ2-7	TRBV27	.	few	TGTGCCAGCAGGGGGCCCACCTACGAGCAGTACTTC	CASRGPTYEQYF
TRBJ2-1	TRBV7-2	.	.	TGTGCCAGCAGCTTACTCAAGCTTGAGCAGTTCTTC	CASSLLKLEQFF
TRBJ1-1	TRBV27	.	.	TGTGCCAGCAGTTTATCGTCCAGGATGAACACTGAAGCTTTCTTT	CASSLSSRMNTEAFF